This T cell receptor (beta chain) comes out of a study of siplizumab effects on memory and regulatory T cells. Measured with immunoSEQ multiplex PCR; TCRdb has only the in-frame clones, and not every one. The table lists tens of thousands of clones, roughly 85% of them singletons, with 3% to 4% in the top ten. This clone has just a few counts. Per the germline V gene, CDR1 is LNHDA and CDR2 is SQIVND (reference sequence). V shed 6 bases and J 9 bases; nucleotides not matched to a gene: 10. The CDR3 is made up of 14 amino acids. Sequencing was done on a sample of memory CD4+ T cells sorted from blood. V is TRBV19 and J is TRBJ1-1, with 10 bases fitting TRBD1. This receptor was identified in a human donor in good health. CDR3 sequence: CASRSPGQGGKAFF. The CDR3 DNA sequence: TGTGCCAGTAGAAGCCCCGGACAGGGGGGGAAAGCTTTCTTT.